This T cell receptor (beta chain) was recorded in a study of shared clonotypes between healthy human individuals. Findings and limits, study-wide: It was observed that roughly 5.4% of naive CD4 clonotypes were shared across several donors.

A note on this clone: Its cognate antigen is unknown.

Trimming pared 2 bases from V and 5 bases from J, leaving 5 bases between. The CDR3 totals 13 residues. Germline loops: CDR1 SGHNT, CDR2 YYREEE (reference sequence). TCRdb keeps only in-frame clones here, not all; method: immunoSEQ multiplex PCR. The sample contains just over 2,000,000 clones, roughly 94% of which appear only once. Sequenced sample: naive CD4+ T cells sorted from blood. The subset denotes: CD45RA+ positively selected. This sequence was found in a man in his late teens or twenties in good health. The chain has TRBV5-4 and TRBJ1-6; no definite D call. The CDR3 sequence is CASSLMNNSPLHF. The CDR3 DNA reads TGTGCCAGCAGCTTAATGAATAATTCACCCCTCCACTTT.